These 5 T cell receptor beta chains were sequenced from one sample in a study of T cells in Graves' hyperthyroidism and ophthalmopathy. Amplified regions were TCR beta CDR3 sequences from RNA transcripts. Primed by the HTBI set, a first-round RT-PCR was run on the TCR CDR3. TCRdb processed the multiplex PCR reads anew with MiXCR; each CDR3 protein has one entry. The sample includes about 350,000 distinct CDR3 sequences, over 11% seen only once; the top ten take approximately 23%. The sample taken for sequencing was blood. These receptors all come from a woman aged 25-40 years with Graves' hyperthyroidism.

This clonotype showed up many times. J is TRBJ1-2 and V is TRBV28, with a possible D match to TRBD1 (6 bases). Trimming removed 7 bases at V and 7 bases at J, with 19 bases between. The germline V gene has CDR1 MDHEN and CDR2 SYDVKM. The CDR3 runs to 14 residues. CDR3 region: CASTENREIRGYTF. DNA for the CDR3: TGTGCCAGCACCGAGAACAGGGAAATACGTGGCTACACCTTC.

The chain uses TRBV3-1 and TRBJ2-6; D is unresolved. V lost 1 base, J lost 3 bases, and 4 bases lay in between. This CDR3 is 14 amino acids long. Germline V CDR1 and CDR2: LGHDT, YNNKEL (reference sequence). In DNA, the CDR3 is TGTGCCAGCAGCCAAGGGGGTGGGGCCAACGTCCTGACTTTC. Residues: CASSQGGGANVLTF.

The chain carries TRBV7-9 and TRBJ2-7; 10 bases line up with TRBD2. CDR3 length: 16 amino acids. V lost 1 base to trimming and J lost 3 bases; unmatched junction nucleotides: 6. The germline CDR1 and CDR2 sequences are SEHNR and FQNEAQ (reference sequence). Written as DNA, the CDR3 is TGTGCCAGCAGCTTAGTGGCGCCTAGCGGGAGCTACGAGCAGTACTTC. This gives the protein CASSLVAPSGSYEQYF.

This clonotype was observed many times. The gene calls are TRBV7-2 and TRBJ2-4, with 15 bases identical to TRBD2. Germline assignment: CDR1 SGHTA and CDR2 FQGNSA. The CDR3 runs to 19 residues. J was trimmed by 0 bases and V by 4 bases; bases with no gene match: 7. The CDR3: CASSSGTSGRNLAKNIQYF. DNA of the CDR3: TGTGCCAGCAGCTCCGGGACTAGCGGGAGGAACCTAGCCAAAAACATTCAGTACTTC. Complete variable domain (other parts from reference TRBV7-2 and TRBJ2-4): GAGVSQSPSNKVTEKGKDVELRCDPISGHTALYWYRQSLGQGLEFLIYFQGNSAPDKSGLPSDRFSAERTGGSVSTLTIQRTQQEDSAVYLCASSSGTSGRNLAKNIQYFGAGTRLSVL.

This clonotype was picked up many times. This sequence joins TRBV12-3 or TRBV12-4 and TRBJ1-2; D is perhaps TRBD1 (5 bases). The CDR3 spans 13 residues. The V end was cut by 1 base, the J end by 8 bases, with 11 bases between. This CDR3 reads CASSLERRGGYTF. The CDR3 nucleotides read TGTGCCAGCAGTTTAGAGCGGCGGGGGGGCTACACCTTC.